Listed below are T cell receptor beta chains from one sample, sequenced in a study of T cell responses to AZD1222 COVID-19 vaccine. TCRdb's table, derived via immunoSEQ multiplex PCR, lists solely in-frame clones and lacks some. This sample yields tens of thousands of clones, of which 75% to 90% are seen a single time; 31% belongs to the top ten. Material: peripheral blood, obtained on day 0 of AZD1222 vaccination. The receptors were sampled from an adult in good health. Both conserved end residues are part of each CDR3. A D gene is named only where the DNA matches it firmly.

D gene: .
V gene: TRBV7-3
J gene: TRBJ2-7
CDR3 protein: CASSSEGGEQYF

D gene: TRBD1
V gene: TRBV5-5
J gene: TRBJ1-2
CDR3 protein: CATSGTAGYTF

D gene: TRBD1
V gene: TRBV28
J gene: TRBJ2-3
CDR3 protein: CASSRTGSWDRGRGDTQYF

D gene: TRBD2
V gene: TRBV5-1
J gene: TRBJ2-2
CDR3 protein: CASRTGTRNTGELFF

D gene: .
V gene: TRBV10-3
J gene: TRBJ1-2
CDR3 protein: CAISESLFPTSIGHGYTF

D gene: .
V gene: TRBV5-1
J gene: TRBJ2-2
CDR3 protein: CASSLGFGNTGELFF

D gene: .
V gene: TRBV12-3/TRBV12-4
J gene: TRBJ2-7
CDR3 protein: CASSPGFSGEQYF

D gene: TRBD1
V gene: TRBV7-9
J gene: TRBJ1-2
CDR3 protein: CASSPSDRGDGYTF

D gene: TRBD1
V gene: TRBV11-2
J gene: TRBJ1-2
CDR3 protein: CASSPFGTGYGYTF

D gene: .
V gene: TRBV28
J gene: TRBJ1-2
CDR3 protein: CASSPTGWGYTF

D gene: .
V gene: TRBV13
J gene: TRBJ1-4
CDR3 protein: CASSLEAGPGEKLFF

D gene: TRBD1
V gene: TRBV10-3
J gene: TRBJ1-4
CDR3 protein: CAISRQGPDEKLFF

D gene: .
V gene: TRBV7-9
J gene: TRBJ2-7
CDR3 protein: CASSSRGGYEQYF

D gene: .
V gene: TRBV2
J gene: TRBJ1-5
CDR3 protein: CASSREGQQPQHF

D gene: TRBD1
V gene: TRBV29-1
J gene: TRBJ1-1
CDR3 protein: CSDSQGVGTEAFF

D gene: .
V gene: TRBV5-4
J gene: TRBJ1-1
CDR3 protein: CASSFGGETEAFF

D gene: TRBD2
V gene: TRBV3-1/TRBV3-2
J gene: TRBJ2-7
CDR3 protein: CASSQDRRGVPSGSLYEQYF

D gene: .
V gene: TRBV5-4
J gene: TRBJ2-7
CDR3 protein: CASSLKTAVGYEQYF

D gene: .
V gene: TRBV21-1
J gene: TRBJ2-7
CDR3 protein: CASSFAIQQSRAIYEQYF

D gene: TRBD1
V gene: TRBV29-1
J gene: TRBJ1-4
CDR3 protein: CSVEGQGANQKLFF

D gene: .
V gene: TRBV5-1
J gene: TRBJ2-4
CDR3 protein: CASSLGWVGDYGPKNIQYF

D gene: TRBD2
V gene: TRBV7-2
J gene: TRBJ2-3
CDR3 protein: CASSLAGTSGTGSQYF

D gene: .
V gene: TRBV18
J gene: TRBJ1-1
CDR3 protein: CASSPALTEAFF

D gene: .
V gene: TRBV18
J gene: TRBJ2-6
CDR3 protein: CASSFSRGSGANVLTF

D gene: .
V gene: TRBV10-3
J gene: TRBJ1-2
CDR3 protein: CAISDSQTGYTF

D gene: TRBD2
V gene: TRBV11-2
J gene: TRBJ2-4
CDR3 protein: CASSSGGLAKNIQYF

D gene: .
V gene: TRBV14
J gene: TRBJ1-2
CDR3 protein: CASSQLYRDEGSEGYTF

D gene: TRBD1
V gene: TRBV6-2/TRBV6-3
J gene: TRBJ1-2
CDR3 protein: CASSQDRESTRTYGYTF

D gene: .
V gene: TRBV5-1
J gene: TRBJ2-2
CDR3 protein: CASSAGTGELFF

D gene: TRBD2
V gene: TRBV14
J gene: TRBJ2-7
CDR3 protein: CASSQGGSSGRLSYEQYF

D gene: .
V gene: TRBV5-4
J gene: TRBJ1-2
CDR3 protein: CASSLDQGWYGYTF

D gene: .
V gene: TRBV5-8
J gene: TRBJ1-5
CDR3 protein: CASSLEGGNNQPQHF

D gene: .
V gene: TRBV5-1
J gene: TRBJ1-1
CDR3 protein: CASSLVIQNTEAFF

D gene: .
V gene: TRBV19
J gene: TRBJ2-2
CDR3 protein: CASSMIFRGNTGELFF

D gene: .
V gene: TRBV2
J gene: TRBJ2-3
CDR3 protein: CASSDRHASTDTQYF

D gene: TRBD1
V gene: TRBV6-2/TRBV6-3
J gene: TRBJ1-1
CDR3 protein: CASSYGGGRGLGNTEAFF

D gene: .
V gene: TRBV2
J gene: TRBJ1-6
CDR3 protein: CASSVLGESSYNSPLHF

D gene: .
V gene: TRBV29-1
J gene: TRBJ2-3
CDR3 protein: CSVGVRGTDTQYF

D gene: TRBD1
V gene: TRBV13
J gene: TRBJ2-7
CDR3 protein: CASSSSPLRQGSYEQYF